Below are 14 T cell receptor beta chains sequenced from a single sample in a study of blood T cell repertoires in COVID-19. Assay: immunoSEQ multiplex PCR; the TCRdb copy retains only in-frame clones and omits some. This sample has about 150,000 clones, with 65% to 85% found just once. Sequencing was carried out using peripheral blood. These receptors were obtained from a woman in her sixties or seventies who had recovered from COVID-19.

The CDR3 here is CASSSRVDSNQPQHF. The CDR3 DNA follows: TGTGCCAGCAGTTCCAGGGTTGATAGCAATCAGCCCCAGCATTTT. The V and J genes are TRBV6-6 and TRBJ1-5; weak D call: TRBD1 (5 bases). Germline CDR1 is MNHNY and CDR2 is SVGAGI (reference sequence). The V end was cut by 4 bases, the J end by 0 bases, with 10 bases between. This CDR3 has 15 amino acids.

The chain couples TRBV6-5 to TRBJ1-3; tentative D call: TRBD1 (5 bases). Between the trimmed V and J ends, which lost 5 bases and 5 bases, there was a span of 10 bases. The CDR3 contains 13 residues. Germline CDR1 MNHEY, CDR2 SVGAGI. The CDR3 is CASSRDSRNTIYF. The CDR3 DNA is TGTGCCAGCAGTAGGGACTCGAGAAACACCATATATTTT.

The chain links TRBV24-1 to TRBJ2-1, with 14 bases that match TRBD2. V was pared by 5 bases and J by 1 base, with 9 bases of the junction left unmatched. The CDR3 contains 19 residues. CDR1 and CDR2 from the germline V gene are KGHDR and SFDVKD. Here the CDR3 reads CATSAHRGTSGRSYNEQFF. Written as DNA, the CDR3 is TGTGCCACCAGTGCCCACAGAGGGACTAGCGGGAGATCCTACAATGAGCAGTTCTTC.

The CDR3 loop is CASRSGLAGDPNTGELFF. CDR3 DNA: TGTGCCAGTAGATCCGGACTAGCGGGGGACCCGAACACCGGGGAGCTGTTTTTT. V and J are TRBV19 and TRBJ2-2; 13 nucleotides align to TRBD2. The CDR3 is 18 amino acids. CDR1 is LNHDA, CDR2 SQIVND, per germline (reference sequence). After removal of 6 bases from V and 0 bases from J, the junction contained 7 bases not matched to a gene.

This rearrangement joins TRBV5-8 to TRBJ2-1; 7 positions agree with TRBD1. CDR1 and CDR2 from the germline V gene are SGHTS and YDEGEE. There are 15 residues in the CDR3. V lost 3 bases to trimming and J lost 0 bases; unmatched junction nucleotides: 3. CDR3 amino acids: CASSWDSRSYNEQFF. The CDR3 DNA sequence: TGTGCCAGCAGCTGGGACAGTCGCTCCTACAATGAGCAGTTCTTC.

The chain couples TRBV3-1 (or the pseudogene TRBV3-2) to TRBJ2-7, with D tentatively TRBD1 (6 bases). Trimming took off 5 bases at V and 9 bases at J, with 20 bases between the two ends. Germline CDR1 and CDR2: LGHDT and YNNKEL (reference sequence). The CDR3 contains 14 residues. CDR3 nucleotide sequence: TGTGCCAGCAGCTCCCCAGGGGCAGGCGCAGGGCAGTACTTC. The encoded protein is CASSSPGAGAGQYF.

This clone was picked up one time. The chain combines TRBV7-2 with TRBJ1-6, with D maybe TRBD1 (6 bases). The CDR3 loop spans 14 amino acids. CDR1 is SGHTA, CDR2 FQGNSA, per germline. Trimming took 3 bases from V and 10 from J, leaving 13 bases between them. The chain's CDR3 is CASSFLQGDSPLHF. CDR3 nucleotides: TGTGCCAGCAGCTTCCTACAGGGAGACTCACCCCTCCACTTT.

The J gene is TRBJ1-4, the V gene TRBV14; 10 bases align to TRBD1. The V gene end was trimmed by 2 bases and the J gene end by 7 bases; junction bases not matched to a gene: 4. The CDR3 sequence is 15 residues long. The germline V gene encodes CDR1 SGHDN and CDR2 FVKESK. CDR3 coding DNA: TGTGCCAGCAGCCAATGGGACAGGGGATCTGAAAAACTGTTTTTT. It encodes CASSQWDRGSEKLFF.

This clone was observed once. The chain recombines TRBV10-1 with TRBJ2-7, with D possibly matching TRBD2 (5 bases). V was pared by 0 bases and J by 3 bases, with 12 bases between. The CDR3 totals 15 residues. The germline CDR1 and CDR2 sequences are WNHNN and SYGVQD (reference sequence). This chain's CDR3 is CASSESSGGFYEQYF. CDR3 DNA sequence: TGCGCCAGCAGTGAGTCGTCCGGCGGGTTCTACGAGCAGTACTTC.

The chain joins TRBV5-1 to TRBJ1-5, with D possibly TRBD1 on 5 matching bases. Trimming pared 1 base from V and 5 bases from J, leaving 16 bases between. The CDR3 runs 16 residues. Looked up from germline, CDR1 is SGHRS and CDR2 is YFSETQ. CDR3 nucleotide sequence: TGCGCCAGCAGCTTGTCTGGGACTGCATCCGATCAGCCCCAGCATTTT. This translates into CASSLSGTASDQPQHF.

The rearrangement uses TRBV5-1 and TRBJ1-4; TRBD1 aligns across 8 bases. CDR3 size: 14 residues. CDR1 and CDR2 from the germline V gene are SGHRS and YFSETQ. The V segment lost 0 bases and the J segment 10 bases; nucleotides outside the gene matches: 5. DNA for the CDR3: TGCGCCAGCAGCTTGGGGACAGGGTCGGTAAAACTGTTTTTT. It translates to CASSLGTGSVKLFF.

This clone has a single count. The chain uses TRBV3-1 (or the pseudogene TRBV3-2) and TRBJ2-7; D not resolved. This CDR3 has 12 residues. Germline CDR1 is LGHDT and CDR2 is YNNKEL (reference sequence). V lost 1 base and J 7 bases, leaving 8 bases between the germline ends. Written as DNA, the CDR3 is TGTGCCAGCAGCCAAGGGTGGAGAGAGCAGTACTTC. It codes for CASSQGWREQYF.

The genes are TRBV7-7 and TRBJ2-5, with 11 bases identical to TRBD2. The CDR3 contains 18 residues. Germline loops: CDR1 SSHAT, CDR2 FNYEAQ (reference sequence). Trimming at V came to 2 bases and at J to 5 bases, leaving 13 bases not matched to a gene. In DNA form, the CDR3 reads TGTGCCAGCAGCTTAAGGGGGACTAGCGGAACCGGGAGGGAGACCCAGTACTTC. Its protein product is CASSLRGTSGTGRETQYF. Together with reference TRBV7-7 and TRBJ2-5, the CDR3 gives the full variable domain: GAGVSQSPRYKVTKRGQDVTLRCDPISSHATLYWYQQALGQGPEFLTYFNYEAQPDKSGLPSDRFSAERPEGSISTLTIQRTEQRDSAMYRCASSLRGTSGTGRETQYFGPGTRLLVL.

DNA for the CDR3: TGTGCCAGTAGTATAGAGGGCCCGATGATGGAGGGCAATGAGCAGTTCTTC. As protein: CASSIEGPMMEGNEQFF. The chain carries TRBV19 and TRBJ2-1; D may be TRBD2 (6 bases). The CDR3 is made up of 17 amino acids. The germline V and J ends were trimmed by 0 bases and 6 bases, with 18 bases remaining between them. CDR1 and CDR2 (germline): LNHDA, SQIVND (reference sequence). Complete variable domain (other parts from reference TRBV19 and TRBJ2-1): DGGITQSPKYLFRKEGQNVTLSCEQNLNHDAMYWYRQDPGQGLRLIYYSQIVNDFQKGDIAEGYSVSREKKESFPLTVTSAQKNPTAFYLCASSIEGPMMEGNEQFFGPGTRLTVL.